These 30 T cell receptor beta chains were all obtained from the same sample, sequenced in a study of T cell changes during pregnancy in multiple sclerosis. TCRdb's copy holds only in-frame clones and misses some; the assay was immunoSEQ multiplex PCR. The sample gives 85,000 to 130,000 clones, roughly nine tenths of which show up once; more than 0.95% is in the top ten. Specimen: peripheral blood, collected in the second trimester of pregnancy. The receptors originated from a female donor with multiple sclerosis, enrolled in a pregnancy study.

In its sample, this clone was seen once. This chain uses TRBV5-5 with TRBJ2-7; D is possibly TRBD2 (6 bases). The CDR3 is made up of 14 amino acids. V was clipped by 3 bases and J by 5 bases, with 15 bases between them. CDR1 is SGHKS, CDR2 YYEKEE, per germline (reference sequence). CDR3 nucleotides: TGTGCCAGCAGCTGGGGGGACGGGCGCGACGAGCAGTACTTC. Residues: CASSWGDGRDEQYF.

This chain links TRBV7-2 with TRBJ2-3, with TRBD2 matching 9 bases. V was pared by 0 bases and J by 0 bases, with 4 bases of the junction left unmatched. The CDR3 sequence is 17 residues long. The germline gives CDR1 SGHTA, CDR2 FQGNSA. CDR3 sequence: CASSLARLAGSTDTQYF. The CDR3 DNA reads TGTGCCAGCAGCTTAGCGCGCCTAGCGGGGAGCACAGATACGCAGTATTTT. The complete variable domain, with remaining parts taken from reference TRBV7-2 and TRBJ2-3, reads GAGVSQSPSNKVTEKGKDVELRCDPISGHTALYWYRQSLGQGLEFLIYFQGNSAPDKSGLPSDRFSAERTGGSVSTLTIQRTQQEDSAVYLCASSLARLAGSTDTQYFGPGTRLTVL.

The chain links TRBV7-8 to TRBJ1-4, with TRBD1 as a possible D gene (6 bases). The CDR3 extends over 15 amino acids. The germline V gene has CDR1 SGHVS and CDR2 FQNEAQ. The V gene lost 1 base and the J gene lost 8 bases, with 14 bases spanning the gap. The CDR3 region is CASSLDRGGSEKLFF. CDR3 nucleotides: TGTGCCAGCAGCTTAGACAGAGGGGGTTCGGAAAAACTGTTTTTT. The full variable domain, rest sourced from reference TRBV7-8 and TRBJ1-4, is GAGVSQSPRYKVAKRGQDVALRCDPISGHVSLFWYQQALGQGPEFLTYFQNEAQLDKSGLPSDRFFAERPEGSVSTLKIQRTQQEDSAVYLCASSLDRGGSEKLFFGSGTQLSVL.

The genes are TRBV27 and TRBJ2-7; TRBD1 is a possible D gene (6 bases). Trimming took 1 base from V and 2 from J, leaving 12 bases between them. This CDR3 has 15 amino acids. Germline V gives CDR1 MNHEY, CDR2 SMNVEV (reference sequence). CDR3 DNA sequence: TGTGCCAGCAGTTTATACCGGGACACTACCTACGAGCAGTACTTC. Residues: CASSLYRDTTYEQYF.

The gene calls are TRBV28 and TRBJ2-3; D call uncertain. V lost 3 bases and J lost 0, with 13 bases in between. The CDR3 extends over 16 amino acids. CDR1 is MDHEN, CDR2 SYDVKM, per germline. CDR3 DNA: TGTGCCAGCAGTTTTTTTAACCGGAGAAGCACAGATACGCAGTATTTT. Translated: CASSFFNRRSTDTQYF.

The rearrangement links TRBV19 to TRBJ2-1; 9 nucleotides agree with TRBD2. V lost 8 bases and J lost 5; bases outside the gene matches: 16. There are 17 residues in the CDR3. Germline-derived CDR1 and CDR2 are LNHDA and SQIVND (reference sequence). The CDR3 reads CASPRRAAGGRNNEQFF. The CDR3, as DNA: TGTGCCAGTCCCCGGAGAGCAGCGGGAGGAAGAAACAATGAGCAGTTCTTC.

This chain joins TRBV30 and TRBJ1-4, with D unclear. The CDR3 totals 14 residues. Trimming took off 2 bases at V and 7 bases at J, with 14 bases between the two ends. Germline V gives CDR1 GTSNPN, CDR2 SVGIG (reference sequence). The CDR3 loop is CAWSPDTQIEKLFF. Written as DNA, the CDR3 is TGTGCCTGGAGTCCCGACACCCAGATTGAAAAACTGTTTTTT.

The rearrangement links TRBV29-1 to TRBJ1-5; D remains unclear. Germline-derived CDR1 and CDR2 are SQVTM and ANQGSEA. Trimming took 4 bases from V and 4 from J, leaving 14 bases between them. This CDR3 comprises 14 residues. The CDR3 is CSVGGSGFNQPQHF. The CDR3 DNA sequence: TGCAGCGTTGGGGGATCGGGATTTAATCAGCCCCAGCATTTT.

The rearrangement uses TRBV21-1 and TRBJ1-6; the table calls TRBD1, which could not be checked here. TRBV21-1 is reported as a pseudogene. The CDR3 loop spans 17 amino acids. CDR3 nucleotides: TGTGCCAGCAGCATTGAACCGGGACAGGAAAATAATTCACCCCTCCACTTT. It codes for CASSIEPGQENNSPLHF.

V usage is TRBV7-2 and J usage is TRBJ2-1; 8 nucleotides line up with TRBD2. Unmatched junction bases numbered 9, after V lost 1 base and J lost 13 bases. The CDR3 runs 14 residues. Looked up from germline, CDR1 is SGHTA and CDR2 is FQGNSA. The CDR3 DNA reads TGTGCCAGCAGCTTAGGAGTAGCGGGATACCCTCAGTTCTTC. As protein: CASSLGVAGYPQFF.

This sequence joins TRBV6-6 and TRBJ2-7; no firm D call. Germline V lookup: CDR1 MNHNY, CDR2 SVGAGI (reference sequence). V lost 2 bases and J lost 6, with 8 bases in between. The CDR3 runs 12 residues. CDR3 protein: CASSYGTLEQYF. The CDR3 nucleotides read TGTGCCAGCAGTTACGGCACCCTCGAGCAGTACTTC.

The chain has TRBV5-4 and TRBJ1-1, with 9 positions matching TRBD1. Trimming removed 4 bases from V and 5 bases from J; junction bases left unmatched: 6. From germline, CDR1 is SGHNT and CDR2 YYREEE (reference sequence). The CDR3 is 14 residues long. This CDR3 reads CASSPGQGRTEAFF. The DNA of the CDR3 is TGTGCCAGCAGCCCGGGACAGGGTCGGACTGAAGCTTTCTTT. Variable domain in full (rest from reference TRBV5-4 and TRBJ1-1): ETGVTQSPTHLIKTRGQQVTLRCSSQSGHNTVSWYQQALGQGPQFIFQYYREEENGRGNFPPRFSGLQFPNYSSELNVNALELDDSALYLCASSPGQGRTEAFFGQGTRLTVV.

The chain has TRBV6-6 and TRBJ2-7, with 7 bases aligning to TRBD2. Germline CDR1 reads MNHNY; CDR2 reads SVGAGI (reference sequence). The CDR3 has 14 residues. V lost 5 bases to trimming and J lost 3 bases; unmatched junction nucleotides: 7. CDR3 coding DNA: TGTGCCAGCAGTGATAGCGGGTTCAGCTACGAGCAGTACTTC. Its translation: CASSDSGFSYEQYF.

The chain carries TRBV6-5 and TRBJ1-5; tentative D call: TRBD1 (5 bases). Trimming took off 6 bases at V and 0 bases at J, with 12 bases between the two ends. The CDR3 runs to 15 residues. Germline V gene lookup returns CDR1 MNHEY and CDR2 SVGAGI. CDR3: CASRLTGGSNQPQHF. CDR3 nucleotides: TGTGCCAGCAGACTGACGGGGGGTAGCAATCAGCCCCAGCATTTT.

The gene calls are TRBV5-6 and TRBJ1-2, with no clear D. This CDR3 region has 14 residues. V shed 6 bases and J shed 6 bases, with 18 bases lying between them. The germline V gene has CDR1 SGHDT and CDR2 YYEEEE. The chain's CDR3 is CASNPMGRVDGYTF. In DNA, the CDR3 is TGTGCCAGCAACCCCATGGGGAGGGTCGATGGCTACACCTTC.

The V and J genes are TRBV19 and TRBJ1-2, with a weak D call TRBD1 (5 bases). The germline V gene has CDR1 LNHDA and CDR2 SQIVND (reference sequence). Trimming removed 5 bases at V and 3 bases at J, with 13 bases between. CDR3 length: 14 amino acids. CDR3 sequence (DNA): TGTGCCAGTAGTCGGACCGGGGGGGACTATGGCTACACCTTC. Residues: CASSRTGGDYGYTF.

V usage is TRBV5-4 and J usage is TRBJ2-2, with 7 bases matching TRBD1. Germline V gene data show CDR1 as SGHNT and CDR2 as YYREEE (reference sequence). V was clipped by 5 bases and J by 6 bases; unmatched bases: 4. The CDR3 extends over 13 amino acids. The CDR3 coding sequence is TGTGCCAGCAGACTCGACAGGGCCGGGGAGCTGTTTTTT. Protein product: CASRLDRAGELFF. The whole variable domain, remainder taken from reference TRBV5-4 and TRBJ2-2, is ETGVTQSPTHLIKTRGQQVTLRCSSQSGHNTVSWYQQALGQGPQFIFQYYREEENGRGNFPPRFSGLQFPNYSSELNVNALELDDSALYLCASRLDRAGELFFGEGSRLTVL.

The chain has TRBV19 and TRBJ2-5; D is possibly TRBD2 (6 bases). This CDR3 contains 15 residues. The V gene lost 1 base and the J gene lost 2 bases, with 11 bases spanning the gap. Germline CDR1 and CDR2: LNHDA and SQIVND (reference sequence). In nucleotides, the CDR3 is TGTGCCAGTAGTATAGGGCGGGGAGCTCAAGAGACCCAGTACTTC. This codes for CASSIGRGAQETQYF.

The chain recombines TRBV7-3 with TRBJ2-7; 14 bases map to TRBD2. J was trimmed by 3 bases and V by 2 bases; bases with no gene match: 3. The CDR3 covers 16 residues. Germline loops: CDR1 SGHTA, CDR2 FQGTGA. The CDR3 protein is CASSLEGTSGSYEQYF. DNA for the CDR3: TGTGCCAGCAGCTTAGAAGGGACTAGCGGGAGCTACGAGCAGTACTTC.

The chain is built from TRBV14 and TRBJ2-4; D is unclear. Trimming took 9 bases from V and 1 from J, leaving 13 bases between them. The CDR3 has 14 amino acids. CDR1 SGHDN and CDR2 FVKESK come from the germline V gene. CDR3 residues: CASTPPGAKNIQYF. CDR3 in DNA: TGTGCCAGTACCCCGCCCGGGGCCAAAAACATTCAGTACTTC.

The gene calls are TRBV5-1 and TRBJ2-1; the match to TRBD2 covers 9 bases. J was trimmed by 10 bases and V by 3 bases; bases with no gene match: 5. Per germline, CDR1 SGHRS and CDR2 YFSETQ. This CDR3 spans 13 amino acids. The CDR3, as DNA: TGCGCCAGCAGCTCCCTGACTAGCGGAGAGCAGTTCTTC. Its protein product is CASSSLTSGEQFF.

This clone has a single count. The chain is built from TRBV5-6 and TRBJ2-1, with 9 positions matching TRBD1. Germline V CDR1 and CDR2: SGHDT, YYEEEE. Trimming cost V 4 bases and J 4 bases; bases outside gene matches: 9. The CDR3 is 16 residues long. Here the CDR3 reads CASSPVDRGRYNEQFF. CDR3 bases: TGTGCCAGCAGCCCAGTGGACAGGGGCCGATACAATGAGCAGTTCTTC.

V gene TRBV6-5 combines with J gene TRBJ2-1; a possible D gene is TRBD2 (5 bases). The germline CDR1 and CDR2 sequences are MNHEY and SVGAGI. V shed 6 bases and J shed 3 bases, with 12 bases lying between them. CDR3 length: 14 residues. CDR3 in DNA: TGTGCCAGCAGGAGTAGCGAGAACTACAATGAGCAGTTCTTC. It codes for CASRSSENYNEQFF.

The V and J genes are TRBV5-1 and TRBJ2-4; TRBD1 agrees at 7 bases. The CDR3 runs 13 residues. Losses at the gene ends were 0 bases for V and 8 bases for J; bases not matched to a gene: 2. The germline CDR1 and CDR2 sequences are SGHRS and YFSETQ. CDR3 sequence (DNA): TGCGCCAGCAGCTTGGTAGACAGGGACATTCAGTACTTC. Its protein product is CASSLVDRDIQYF.

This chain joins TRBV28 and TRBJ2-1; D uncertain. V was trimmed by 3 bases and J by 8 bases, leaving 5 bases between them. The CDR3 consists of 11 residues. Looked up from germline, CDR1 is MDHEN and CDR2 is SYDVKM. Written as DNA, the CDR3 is TGTGCCAGCAGTTTTCTCCATGAGCAGTTCTTC. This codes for CASSFLHEQFF.

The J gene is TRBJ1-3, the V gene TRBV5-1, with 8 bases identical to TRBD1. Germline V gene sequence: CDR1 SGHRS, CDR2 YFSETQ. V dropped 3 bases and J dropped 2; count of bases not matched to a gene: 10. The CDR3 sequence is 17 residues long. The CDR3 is CASSYGQGVGPGNTIYF. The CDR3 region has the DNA TGCGCCAGCAGCTACGGACAGGGTGTGGGACCTGGAAACACCATATATTTT.

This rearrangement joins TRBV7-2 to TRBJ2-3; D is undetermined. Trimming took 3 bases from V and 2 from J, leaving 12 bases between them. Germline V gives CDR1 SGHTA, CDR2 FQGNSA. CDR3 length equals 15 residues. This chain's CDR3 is CASSFTRAVTDTQYF. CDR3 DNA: TGTGCCAGCAGCTTTACCCGCGCCGTCACAGATACGCAGTATTTT.

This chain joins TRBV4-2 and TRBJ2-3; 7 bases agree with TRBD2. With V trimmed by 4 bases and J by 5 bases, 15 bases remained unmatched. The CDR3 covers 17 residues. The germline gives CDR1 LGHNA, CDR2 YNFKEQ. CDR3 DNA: TGTGCCAGCAGCCGGGACTACCGGCCCGGTGGGGGAGATACGCAGTATTTT. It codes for CASSRDYRPGGGDTQYF.

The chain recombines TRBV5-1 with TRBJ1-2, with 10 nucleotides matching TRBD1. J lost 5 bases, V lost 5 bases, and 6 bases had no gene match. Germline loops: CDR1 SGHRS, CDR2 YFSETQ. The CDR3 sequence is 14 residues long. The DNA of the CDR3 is TGCGCCAGCAGTCGGGACAGGGGATCTTATGGCTACACCTTC. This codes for CASSRDRGSYGYTF.

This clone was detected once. The CDR3 nucleotides are TGTGCCTGGACCTCCCCGGGTAGCTCCTATAATTCACCCCTCCACTTT. This encodes CAWTSPGSSYNSPLHF. The chain joins TRBV30 to TRBJ1-6; D remains unclear. The CDR3 length is 16 residues. Per the germline V gene, CDR1 is GTSNPN and CDR2 is SVGIG (reference sequence). Trimming took off 4 bases at V and 0 bases at J, with 13 bases between the two ends.